Below, 10 T cell receptor beta chains from the same sample are listed, as sequenced in a study of sequential checkpoint blockade in melanoma. Produced via immunoSEQ multiplex PCR; TCRdb's table is partial and in-frame only. This sample has around 30,000 clones, with more than 65% found just once. Treatment of the sample: randomized to nivolumab then ipilimumab (arm A) or the reverse (arm B). The material was CD8+ T cells sorted from blood (inferred from file names), obtained from a patient given nivolumab and ipilimumab in sequence. The receptor set was obtained from a human donor with melanoma.

The gene calls are TRBV5-1 and TRBJ1-4; D may be TRBD1 (5 bases). V lost 4 bases and J lost 2, with 12 bases in between. Per germline, CDR1 SGHRS and CDR2 YFSETQ. This CDR3 is 15 amino acids long. CDR3 nucleotides: TGCGCCAGCAGCCCGTTGGGGGGGACTAATGAAAAACTGTTTTTT. It encodes CASSPLGGTNEKLFF.

This sequence joins TRBV29-1 and TRBJ1-2; D might be TRBD1 (6 bases). The V gene's germline CDR1 is SQVTM and CDR2 ANQGSEA. V lost 6 bases to trimming and J lost 7 bases, with 27 bases between them. The CDR3 runs to 16 residues. CDR3 DNA sequence: TGCAGCGTAGGAGAAGTACAGGGTTTGGGGTTCTTTGGCTACACCTTC. It encodes CSVGEVQGLGFFGYTF.

By sample share, this clone is medium-sized (0.01 to 0.1%). The chain combines TRBV19 with TRBJ1-1; D gene unclear. This CDR3 is 11 amino acids long. Trimming shortened V by 11 bases and J by 1 base, and 8 bases separated the two germline ends. Germline CDR1 LNHDA, CDR2 SQIVND (reference sequence). CDR3 protein: CAAVRNTEAFF. DNA for the CDR3: TGTGCCGCCGTCAGGAACACTGAAGCTTTCTTT.

The chain has TRBV19 and TRBJ1-5, with 8 bases that match TRBD1. V was clipped by 3 bases and J by 11 bases; unmatched bases: 9. CDR1 is LNHDA, CDR2 SQIVND, per germline (reference sequence). CDR3 length: 14 residues. The CDR3 sequence is CASSISDRVLSQHF. As DNA, the CDR3 is TGTGCCAGTAGTATTTCGGACAGGGTTTTGTCCCAGCATTTT.

The genes are TRBV6-1 and TRBJ2-1; D unclear. V was pared by 3 bases and J by 0 bases, with 9 bases between. Per the germline V gene, CDR1 is MNHNS and CDR2 is SASEGT. This CDR3 comprises 15 residues. The CDR3 bases are TGTGCCAGCAGTGACTCTGTGAGCTCCTACAATGAGCAGTTCTTC. This sequence encodes CASSDSVSSYNEQFF.

This chain uses TRBV12-5 with TRBJ2-1, with a weak D call TRBD2 (5 bases). Germline CDR1 LGHNT, CDR2 FRNRAP. The CDR3 is made up of 14 amino acids. Trimming pared 2 bases from V and 8 bases from J, leaving 13 bases between. The CDR3 loop is CASGLFRGADEQFF. CDR3 coding DNA: TGTGCTAGTGGTTTGTTTCGGGGAGCGGATGAGCAGTTCTTC. The whole variable domain, remainder taken from reference TRBV12-5 and TRBJ2-1, is DARVTQTPRHKVTEMGQEVTMRCQPILGHNTVFWYRQTMMQGLELLAYFRNRAPLDDSGMPKDRFSAEMPDATLATLKIQPSEPRDSAVYFCASGLFRGADEQFFGPGTRLTVL.

The chain employs TRBV28 and TRBJ1-5; D is possibly TRBD1 (5 bases). Looked up from germline, CDR1 is MDHEN and CDR2 is SYDVKM. The germline V and J ends were trimmed by 2 bases and 0 bases, with 8 bases remaining between them. The CDR3 extends over 15 amino acids. The CDR3 region is CASSLTRASNQPQHF. The DNA for the CDR3 is TGTGCCAGCAGTTTAACCAGGGCTAGCAATCAGCCCCAGCATTTT.

The genes are TRBV6-4 and TRBJ1-2; 9 positions agree with TRBD1. CDR3 length equals 13 residues. V was pared by 8 bases and J by 7 bases, with 8 bases of the junction left unmatched. Germline V CDR1 and CDR2: MRHNA, SNTAGT. As DNA, the CDR3 is TGTGCCAGCGGTCAGCCGGGACAGGGTGGCTACACCTTC. Translating it yields CASGQPGQGGYTF.

V is TRBV28 and J is TRBJ1-5, with 9 bases matching TRBD1. CDR1 and CDR2 from the germline V gene are MDHEN and SYDVKM. The CDR3 is made up of 14 amino acids. J lost 2 bases, V lost 10 bases, and 6 bases had no gene match. The CDR3 region has the DNA TGTGCCATACGACAGGGGGACGGCAATCAGCCCCAGCATTTT. Protein product: CAIRQGDGNQPQHF.

The V and J genes are TRBV5-1 and TRBJ1-1; D gene unclear. Per germline, CDR1 SGHRS and CDR2 YFSETQ. This CDR3 spans 14 amino acids. The V end lost 4 bases, the J end lost 0 bases, and 10 bases lay between the germline ends. The CDR3 sequence: CASSRNSLNTEAFF. CDR3 DNA sequence: TGCGCCAGCAGCCGGAACAGTTTGAACACTGAAGCTTTCTTT. The variable domain in full, completed from reference TRBV5-1 and TRBJ1-1, reads KAGVTQTPRYLIKTRGQQVTLSCSPISGHRSVSWYQQTPGQGLQFLFEYFSETQRNKGNFPGRFSGRQFSNSRSEMNVSTLELGDSALYLCASSRNSLNTEAFFGQGTRLTVV.